The 17 T cell receptor beta chains reported below all come from one sample, sequenced in a study of T-cell reconstitution after alpha-beta-depleted transplantation in children (dated by TCRdb to 2016 to 2017). The method behind the library was PCR. Sequencing was carried out with an Illumina HiSeq 2500. TCR library preparation used molecular barcoding, with unique molecular identifiers applied to normalize quantification of the TCRbeta repertoire. TCRdb took the public reads, trimmed them with fastp at Q25, ran MiXCR for clone calling and kept in-frame beta chains. Entries are consolidated by CDR3 protein sequence, retaining the most common genes and DNA. The sample table contains a few hundred thousand distinct CDR3 sequences; only one count was recorded for 9.5% to 13% of them. The top ten hold roughly 6% of the sample. The sample here was PBMCs from the stem cell graft donor, taken from the stem cell graft. These receptor sequences come from a human donor who donated a stem cell graft to a child with acute myeloid leukemia.

The chain employs TRBV5-4 and TRBJ2-1; D gene unclear. Germline lookup yields CDR1 SGHNT and CDR2 YYREEE (reference sequence). CDR3 length equals 14 residues. The ends were cut back, 1 base at V and 5 bases at J, with 10 bases in the middle. The chain's CDR3 is CASSLSQDDNEQFF. Here the CDR3 DNA reads TGTGCCAGCAGCTTGTCACAAGATGACAATGAGCAGTTCTTC. Filled out from reference TRBV5-4 and TRBJ2-1, the complete variable domain reads ETGVTQSPTHLIKTRGQQVTLRCSSQSGHNTVSWYQQALGQGPQFIFQYYREEENGRGNFPPRFSGLQFPNYSSELNVNALELDDSALYLCASSLSQDDNEQFFGPGTRLTVL.

Only a few counts were recorded for this clonotype. The V and J genes are TRBV6-1 and TRBJ2-7; D is uncertain. Per germline, CDR1 MNHNS and CDR2 SASEGT. V was cut by 5 bases and J by 3 bases, with 14 bases left in between. The CDR3 extends over 14 amino acids. As DNA, the CDR3 is TGTGCCAGCAGTCCACGGAAGTATGGCTACGAGCAGTACTTC. Its protein is CASSPRKYGYEQYF.

This chain joins TRBV7-6 and TRBJ2-5, with TRBD1 matching 10 bases. This CDR3 spans 15 amino acids. Germline V CDR1 and CDR2: SGHVS, FNYEAQ. V dropped 5 bases and J dropped 5; count of bases not matched to a gene: 8. This chain's CDR3 is CASSAEGTGVETQYF. The CDR3 nucleotides read TGTGCCAGCAGCGCGGAAGGGACAGGGGTCGAGACCCAGTACTTC.

The gene calls are TRBV7-9 and TRBJ1-1; D is undetermined. The CDR3 totals 15 residues. V was trimmed by 4 bases and J by 3 bases, leaving 15 bases between them. CDR1 is SEHNR, CDR2 FQNEAQ, per germline (reference sequence). The CDR3 DNA follows: TGTGCCAGCAGCTCTCGGGGTGTACTAGACACTGAAGCTTTCTTT. Protein product: CASSSRGVLDTEAFF.

This clonotype was recorded at least ten times. The chain is built from TRBV29-1 and TRBJ2-1; 9 bases agree with TRBD1. V lost 6 bases, J lost 6 bases, and 9 bases stayed unmatched. From germline, CDR1 is SQVTM and CDR2 ANQGSEA. The CDR3 is 14 amino acids. The CDR3 region has the DNA TGCAGCGTGGCCACGGGACAGGGATTCAATGAGCAGTTCTTC. Encoded protein: CSVATGQGFNEQFF.

This clonotype was recorded many times. The chain is built from TRBV3-1 and TRBJ2-5; unclear D gene. The CDR3 is 13 residues long. V was cut by 7 bases and J by 0 bases, with 9 bases left in between. CDR1 LGHDT and CDR2 YNNKEL come from the germline V gene (reference sequence). The CDR3 spells CASKWVYQETQYF. CDR3 DNA sequence: TGTGCCAGCAAATGGGTATACCAAGAGACCCAGTACTTC.

V and J are TRBV11-3 and TRBJ2-3, with 7 bases lining up with TRBD1. V was pared by 6 bases and J by 6 bases, with 12 bases of the junction left unmatched. This CDR3 is 15 amino acids long. From germline, CDR1 is SGHNT and CDR2 YENEEA. CDR3 region: CASRQGQADGDTQYF. The CDR3 DNA reads as TGTGCCAGCAGACAAGGACAGGCCGATGGCGATACGCAGTATTTT.

In its sample, this clonotype was seen many times. V gene TRBV6-6 combines with J gene TRBJ2-7, with D hard to call. The CDR3 has 13 residues. Trimming left V 0 bases short and J 1 base short, with 4 bases between. Germline V gives CDR1 MNHNY, CDR2 SVGAGI (reference sequence). Written as DNA, the CDR3 is TGTGCCAGCAGTTACTCGGGGTCCTACGAGCAGTACTTC. As protein: CASSYSGSYEQYF.

This clonotype came up a few times. The rearrangement joins TRBV9 to TRBJ2-2, with D uncertain. CDR1 SGDLS and CDR2 YYNGEE come from the germline V gene. V lost 0 bases to trimming and J lost 3 bases, with 6 bases between them. The CDR3 sequence is 14 residues long. CDR3 amino acids: CASSVDSHTGELFF. In DNA, the CDR3 is TGTGCCAGCAGCGTAGATAGCCACACCGGGGAGCTGTTTTTT. The full variable domain, its missing parts supplied by reference TRBV9 and TRBJ2-2, is DSGVTQTPKHLITATGQRVTLRCSPRSGDLSVYWYQQSLDQGLQFLIQYYNGEERAKGNILERFSAQQFPDLHSELNLSSLELGDSALYFCASSVDSHTGELFFGEGSRLTVL.

This clonotype has more than one count but fewer than ten. The CDR3 DNA reads TGTGCCAGCAGCTCGACGGCGAGAAAACGACAGACAAAAGAGACCCAGTACTTC. The encoded protein is CASSSTARKRQTKETQYF. The rearrangement uses TRBV7-8 and TRBJ2-5; a weak D match, TRBD1 (5 bases). In germline, CDR1 is SGHVS, CDR2 FQNEAQ. Trimming stripped 4 bases from V and 3 bases from J, with 24 bases between. This CDR3 comprises 18 residues.

The chain is built from TRBV7-9 and TRBJ1-4; D is uncertain. There are 14 residues in the CDR3. Per germline, CDR1 SEHNR and CDR2 FQNEAQ (reference sequence). Trimming pared 3 bases from V and 0 bases from J, leaving 5 bases between. The CDR3 protein is CASSFWTTNEKLFF. Here the CDR3 DNA reads TGTGCCAGCAGCTTCTGGACAACTAATGAAAAACTGTTTTTT.

The chain carries TRBV10-3 and TRBJ2-7, with 7 bases aligning to TRBD1. There are 16 residues in the CDR3. Germline V gene data show CDR1 as ENHRY and CDR2 as SYGVKD. Trimming at V came to 2 bases and at J to 0 bases, leaving 7 bases not matched to a gene. CDR3 in DNA: TGTGCCATCAGTGAGGTGGGACAGAAGAGCTCCTACGAGCAGTACTTC. This gives the protein CAISEVGQKSSYEQYF.

The chain recombines TRBV10-1 with TRBJ2-2; D is perhaps TRBD2 (6 bases). The CDR3 has 14 residues. CDR1 is WNHNN, CDR2 SYGVQD, per germline (reference sequence). The ends were cut back, 4 bases at V and 2 bases at J, with 8 bases in the middle. Written as DNA, the CDR3 is TGCGCCAGCAGTGCTAGCGCCAACACCGGGGAGCTGTTTTTT. Protein product: CASSASANTGELFF.

The sample holds many counts of this clonotype. The chain recombines TRBV4-1 with TRBJ2-7, with 7 bases matching TRBD2. The CDR3 length is 15 residues. CDR1 MGHRA and CDR2 YSYEKL come from the germline V gene. The J segment lost 5 bases and the V segment lost 0 bases, leaving 7 bases of the junction unmatched. The CDR3 DNA reads TGCGCCAGCAGCCAAGAGGCAGCGGGACCGAACGAGCAGTACTTC. This gives the protein CASSQEAAGPNEQYF.

The rearrangement links TRBV7-2 to TRBJ2-1, with TRBD2 matching 14 bases. Per germline, CDR1 SGHTA and CDR2 FQGNSA. The CDR3 runs to 19 residues. J gave up 0 bases and V 5 bases, and 9 bases lay outside the gene matches. CDR3 loop: CASSMRLAGGPGSYNEQFF. As DNA, the CDR3 is TGTGCCAGCAGCATGCGACTAGCGGGGGGGCCGGGCTCCTACAATGAGCAGTTCTTC.

This sequence joins TRBV19 and TRBJ2-7; D unclear. The CDR3 extends over 13 amino acids. V lost 3 bases and J 7 bases, leaving 13 bases between the germline ends. Germline loops: CDR1 LNHDA, CDR2 SQIVND (reference sequence). This CDR3 reads CASSMMPGMEQYF. As DNA, the CDR3 is TGTGCCAGTAGTATGATGCCAGGAATGGAGCAGTACTTC.

With regard to this clonotype: One end of the junction fails to match germline, which may point to a read error. V gene TRBV12-3 or TRBV12-4 combines with J gene TRBJ1-1; D is perhaps TRBD1 (6 bases). This CDR3 region has 10 residues. As DNA, the CDR3 is TGTGCCAGCAGTTTGGGAGACAGGTCGTTT. Its translation: CASSLGDRSF.